This TCR beta chain was captured in a study of blood T cell repertoires in COVID-19. Whole-study context: Samples of COVID-19 (acute and convalescent) were obtained from the United States, Italy and Spain. From T cells, B-cell-depleted T cells, or PBMCs came the material, which was cDNA or gDNA.

Original data processing: Amplification of reference gene primers provided the estimated nucleated cell counts. The data were produced by immunoSEQ multiplex PCR, yet TCRdb's version contains in-frame clones alone and is incomplete. D and trimming come from the DNA, and the V and J calls and clone size come from that table. The sample contains 150,000 to 200,000 clones, roughly 76% of which appear only once. V was cut by 0 bases and J by 5 bases, with 12 bases left in between. CDR1 is SGHRS, CDR2 YFSETQ, per germline. There are 14 residues in the CDR3. Followed over time, Seattle patients had been enrolled while infection was active.

This sequence was found in an elderly woman with COVID-19, enrolled during active disease. V usage is TRBV5-1 and J usage is TRBJ2-7; D possibly corresponds to TRBD1 (5 bases). The sequencing sample was made of peripheral blood. The CDR3 loop reads CASSLAGLPHEQYF. The CDR3 nucleotides read TGCGCCAGCAGCTTGGCAGGGCTCCCACACGAGCAGTACTTC.